This T cell receptor (beta chain) was sequenced during a study of T cell responses to AZD1222 COVID-19 vaccine. Comment on this clone: Its target is unknown.

Study findings and constraints: Regions 160-218 and 743-854 held dominance among vaccine-associated CD4 TCRs, which spanned spike.

Clones were read by immunoSEQ multiplex PCR, and TCRdb kept only the in-frame ones, dropping some. The sample lists fewer than 100,000 clones, about 85% seen once, with less than 15% in the top ten. This CDR3 comprises 13 residues. V lost 2 bases to trimming and J lost 3 bases, with 5 bases between them. In germline, CDR1 is MNHEY, CDR2 SMNVEV (reference sequence). The specimen was peripheral blood, collected on day 0 of AZD1222 vaccination. The clonotype was recovered from an adult in good health. The rearrangement joins TRBV27 to TRBJ1-5; no clear D. For the CDR3, the DNA is TGTGCCAGCAGTTTACAGAACAATCAGCCCCAGCATTTT. Translation: CASSLQNNQPQHF.